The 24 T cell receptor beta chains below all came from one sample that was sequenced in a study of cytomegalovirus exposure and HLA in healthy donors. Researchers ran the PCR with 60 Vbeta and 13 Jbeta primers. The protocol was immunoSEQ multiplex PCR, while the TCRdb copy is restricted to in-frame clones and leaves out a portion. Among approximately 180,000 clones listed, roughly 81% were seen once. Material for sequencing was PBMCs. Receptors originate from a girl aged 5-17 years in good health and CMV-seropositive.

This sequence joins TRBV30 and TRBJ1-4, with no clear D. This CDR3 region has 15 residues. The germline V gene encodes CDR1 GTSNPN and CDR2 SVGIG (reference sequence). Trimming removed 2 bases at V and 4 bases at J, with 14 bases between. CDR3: CAWSHPGSFNEKLFF. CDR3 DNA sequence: TGTGCCTGGAGTCACCCGGGATCTTTTAATGAAAAACTGTTTTTT.

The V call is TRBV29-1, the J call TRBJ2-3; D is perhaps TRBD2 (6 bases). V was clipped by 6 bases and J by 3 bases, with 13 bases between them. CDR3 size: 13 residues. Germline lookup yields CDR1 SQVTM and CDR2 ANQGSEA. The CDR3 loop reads CSVGREVTDTQYF. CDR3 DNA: TGCAGCGTAGGCAGGGAGGTTACAGATACGCAGTATTTT.

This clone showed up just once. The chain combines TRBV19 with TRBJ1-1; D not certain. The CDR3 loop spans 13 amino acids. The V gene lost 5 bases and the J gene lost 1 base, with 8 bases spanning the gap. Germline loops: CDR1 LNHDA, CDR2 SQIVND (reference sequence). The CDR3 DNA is TGTGCCAGTAGTTTGGTCAGGAACACTGAAGCTTTCTTT. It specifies CASSLVRNTEAFF.

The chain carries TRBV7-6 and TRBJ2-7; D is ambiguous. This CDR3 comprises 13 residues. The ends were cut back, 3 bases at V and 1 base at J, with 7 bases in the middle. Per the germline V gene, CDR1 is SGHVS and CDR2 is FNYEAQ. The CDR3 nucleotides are TGTGCCAGCAGCTTGACTGATTCCTACGAGCAGTACTTC. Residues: CASSLTDSYEQYF.

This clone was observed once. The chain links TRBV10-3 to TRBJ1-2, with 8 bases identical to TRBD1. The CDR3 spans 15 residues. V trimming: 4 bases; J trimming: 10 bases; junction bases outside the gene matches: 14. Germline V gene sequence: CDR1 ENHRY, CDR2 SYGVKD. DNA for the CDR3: TGTGCCATCAGTGTCGAGGACAGGGTGTTTTTGGACTACACCTTC. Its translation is CAISVEDRVFLDYTF.

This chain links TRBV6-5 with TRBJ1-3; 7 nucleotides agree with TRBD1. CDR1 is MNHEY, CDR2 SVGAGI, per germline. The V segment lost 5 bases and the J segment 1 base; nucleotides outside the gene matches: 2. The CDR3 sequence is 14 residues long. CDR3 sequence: CASSEQGSGNTIYF. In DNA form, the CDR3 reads TGTGCCAGCAGTGAACAGGGGTCTGGAAACACCATATATTTT.

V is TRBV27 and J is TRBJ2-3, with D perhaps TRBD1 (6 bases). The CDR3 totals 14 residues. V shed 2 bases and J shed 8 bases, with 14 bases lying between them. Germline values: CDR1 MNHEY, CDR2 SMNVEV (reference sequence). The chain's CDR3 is CASSLEVAGATQYF. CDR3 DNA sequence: TGTGCCAGCAGTTTAGAGGTAGCAGGGGCTACGCAGTATTTT.

CDR3 coding DNA: TGTGCCTGGAGTGTAACCGGGTATAGGAATGAGCAGTTCTTC. Translating gives CAWSVTGYRNEQFF. The chain is built from TRBV30 and TRBJ2-1, with D uncertain. With 0 bases removed from V and 7 bases from J, the gap between germline ends came to 13 bases. CDR1 is GTSNPN, CDR2 SVGIG, per germline (reference sequence). The CDR3 consists of 14 residues. Combining the CDR3 with reference TRBV30 and TRBJ2-1 gives the whole variable domain SQTIHQWPATLVQPVGSPLSLECTVEGTSNPNLYWYRQAAGRGLQLLFYSVGIGQISSEVPQNLSASRPQDRQFILSSKKLLLSDSGFYLCAWSVTGYRNEQFFGPGTRLTVL.

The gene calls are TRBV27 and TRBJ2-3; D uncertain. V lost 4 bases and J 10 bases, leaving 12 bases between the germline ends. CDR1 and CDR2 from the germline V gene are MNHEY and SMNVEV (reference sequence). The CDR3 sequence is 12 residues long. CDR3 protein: CASSSFPQAQYF. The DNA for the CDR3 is TGTGCCAGCAGTTCCTTCCCCCAGGCGCAGTATTTT.

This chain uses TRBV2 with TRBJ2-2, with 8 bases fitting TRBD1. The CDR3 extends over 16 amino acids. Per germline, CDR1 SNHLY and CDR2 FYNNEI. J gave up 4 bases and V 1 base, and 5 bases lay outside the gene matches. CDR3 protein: CASSEGQGASTGELFF. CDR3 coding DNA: TGTGCCAGCAGTGAAGGGCAGGGGGCGAGCACCGGGGAGCTGTTTTTT.

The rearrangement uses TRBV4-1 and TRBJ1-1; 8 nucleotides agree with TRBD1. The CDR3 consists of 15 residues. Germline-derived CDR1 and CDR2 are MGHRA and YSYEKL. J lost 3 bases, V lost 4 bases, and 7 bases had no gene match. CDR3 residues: CASSPWTGKDTEAFF. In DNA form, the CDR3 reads TGCGCCAGCAGCCCCTGGACAGGGAAGGACACTGAAGCTTTCTTT.

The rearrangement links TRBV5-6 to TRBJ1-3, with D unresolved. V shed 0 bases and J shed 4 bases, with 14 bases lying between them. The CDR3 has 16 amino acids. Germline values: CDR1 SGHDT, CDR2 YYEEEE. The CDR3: CASSLGPAGNGNTIYF. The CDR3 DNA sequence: TGTGCCAGCAGCTTGGGGCCGGCGGGGAACGGAAACACCATATATTTT.

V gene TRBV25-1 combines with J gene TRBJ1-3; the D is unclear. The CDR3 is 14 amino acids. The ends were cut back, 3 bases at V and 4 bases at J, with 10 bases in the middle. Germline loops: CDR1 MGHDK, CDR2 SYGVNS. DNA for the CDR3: TGTGCCAGCAGTGAGGGGAGTCGGGGAAACACCATATATTTT. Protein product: CASSEGSRGNTIYF.

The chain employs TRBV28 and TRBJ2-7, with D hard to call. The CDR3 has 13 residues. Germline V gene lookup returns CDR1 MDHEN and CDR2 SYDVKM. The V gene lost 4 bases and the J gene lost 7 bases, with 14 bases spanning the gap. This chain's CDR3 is CASSSGSPLEQYF. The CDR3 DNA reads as TGTGCCAGCAGTTCCGGGTCTCCTCTGGAGCAGTACTTC. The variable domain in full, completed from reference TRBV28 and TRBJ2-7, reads DVKVTQSSRYLVKRTGEKVFLECVQDMDHENMFWYRQDPGLGLRLIYFSYDVKMKEKGDIPEGYSVSREKKERFSLILESASTNQTSMYLCASSSGSPLEQYFGPGTRLTVT.

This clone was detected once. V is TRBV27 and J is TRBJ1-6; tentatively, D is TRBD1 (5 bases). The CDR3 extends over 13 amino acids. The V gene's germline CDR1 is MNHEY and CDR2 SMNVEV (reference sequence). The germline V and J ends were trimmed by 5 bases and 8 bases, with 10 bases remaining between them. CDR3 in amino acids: CASSGAYDSPLHF. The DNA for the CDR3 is TGTGCCAGCAGTGGGGCTTATGATTCACCCCTCCACTTT.

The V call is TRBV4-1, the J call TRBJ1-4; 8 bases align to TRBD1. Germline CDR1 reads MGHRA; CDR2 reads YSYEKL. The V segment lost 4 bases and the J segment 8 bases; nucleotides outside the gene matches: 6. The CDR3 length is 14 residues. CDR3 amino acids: CASSPRAGGEKLFF. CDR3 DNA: TGCGCCAGCAGCCCCAGGGCAGGGGGCGAAAAACTGTTTTTT.

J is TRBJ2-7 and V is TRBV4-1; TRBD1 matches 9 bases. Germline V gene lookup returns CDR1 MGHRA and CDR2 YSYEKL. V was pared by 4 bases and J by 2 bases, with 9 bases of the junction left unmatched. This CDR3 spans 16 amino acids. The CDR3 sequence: CASSPLNGQGTYEQYF. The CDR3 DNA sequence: TGCGCCAGCAGCCCCCTAAACGGACAGGGGACCTACGAGCAGTACTTC.

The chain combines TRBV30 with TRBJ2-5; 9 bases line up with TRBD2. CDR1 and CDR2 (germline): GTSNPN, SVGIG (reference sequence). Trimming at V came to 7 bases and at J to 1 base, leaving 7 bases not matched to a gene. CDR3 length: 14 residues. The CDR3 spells CALTSGTLQETQYF. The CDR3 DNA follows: TGTGCCTTGACTAGCGGAACACTCCAAGAGACCCAGTACTTC. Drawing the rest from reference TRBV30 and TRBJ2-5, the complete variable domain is SQTIHQWPATLVQPVGSPLSLECTVEGTSNPNLYWYRQAAGRGLQLLFYSVGIGQISSEVPQNLSASRPQDRQFILSSKKLLLSDSGFYLCALTSGTLQETQYFGPGTRLLVL.

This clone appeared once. The chain's CDR3 is CSGGRAYEQYF. Written as DNA, the CDR3 is TGCAGTGGAGGCAGAGCCTACGAGCAGTACTTC. This chain connects TRBV20-1 to TRBJ2-5; no firm D call. The end of the DNA is better explained by TRBJ2-7, so the J call may be wrong. CDR3 length equals 11 residues. Germline assignment: CDR1 DFQATT and CDR2 SNEGSKA (reference sequence).

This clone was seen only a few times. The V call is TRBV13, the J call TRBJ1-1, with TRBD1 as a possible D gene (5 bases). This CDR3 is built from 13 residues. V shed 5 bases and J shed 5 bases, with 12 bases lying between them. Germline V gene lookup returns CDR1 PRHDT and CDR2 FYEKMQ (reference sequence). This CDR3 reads CASSRGLGTEAFF. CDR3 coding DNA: TGTGCCAGCAGCCGGGGACTAGGGACTGAAGCTTTCTTT.

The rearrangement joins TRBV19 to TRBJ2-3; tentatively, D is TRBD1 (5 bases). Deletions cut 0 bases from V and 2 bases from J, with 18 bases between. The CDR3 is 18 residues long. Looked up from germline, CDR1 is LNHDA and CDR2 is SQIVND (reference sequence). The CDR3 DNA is TGTGCCAGTAGTATAGATCTGGGGCGCGGCCCCCTCACAGATACGCAGTATTTT. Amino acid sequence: CASSIDLGRGPLTDTQYF.

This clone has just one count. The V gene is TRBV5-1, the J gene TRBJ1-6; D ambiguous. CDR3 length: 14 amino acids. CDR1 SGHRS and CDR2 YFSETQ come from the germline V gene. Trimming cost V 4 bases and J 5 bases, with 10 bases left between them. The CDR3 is CASSRGMNNSPLHF. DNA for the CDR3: TGCGCCAGCAGCCGGGGTATGAATAATTCACCCCTCCACTTT.

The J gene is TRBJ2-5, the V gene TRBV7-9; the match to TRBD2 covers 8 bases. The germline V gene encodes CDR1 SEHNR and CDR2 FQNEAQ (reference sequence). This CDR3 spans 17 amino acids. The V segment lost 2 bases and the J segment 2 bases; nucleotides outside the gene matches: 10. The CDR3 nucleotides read TGTGCCAGCAGCTTAAGTTTGCGGGGGGACCTACAAGAGACCCAGTACTTC. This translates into CASSLSLRGDLQETQYF.

CDR3: CASKRSYGSFTDTQYF. DNA of the CDR3: TGTGCCAGTAAGAGGTCCTACGGAAGCTTCACAGATACGCAGTATTTT. The chain uses TRBV19 and TRBJ2-3; D unclear. The length of the CDR3 is 16 residues. Germline V gene data show CDR1 as LNHDA and CDR2 as SQIVND (reference sequence). V shed 7 bases and J shed 2 bases, with 19 bases lying between them.